The 10 T cell receptor beta chains below all came from one sample that was sequenced in a study of spatial heterogeneity in lung cancer. Described time point: sample taken at primary tumor resection. Whole RNA, which was extracted from tumor, nontumor lung tissue or frozen PBMC, was sequenced without any cell sorting. TCRdb fed the 5' RACE reads into MiXCR, producing one record per CDR3 protein. There are thousands of distinct CDR3 sequences in the sample; 7.5% to 10% occur only once, and 45% to 50% lies in the top ten. This material consisted of PBMCs, taken at surgery. The receptors here all came from a male donor with early-stage non-small cell lung cancer.

Judged by abundance, this clonotype is medium-sized. This beta chain is a stray sequence in a library constructed for alpha chains; its clone size is not meaningful. The CDR3 nucleotides are TGTGCCAGCAGTTCCTCTAGTGGGTCCTACGAGCAGTACTTC. Its translation is CASSSSSGSYEQYF. The chain carries TRBV12-3 or TRBV12-4 and TRBJ2-7; no clear D. There are 14 residues in the CDR3. The germline V and J ends were trimmed by 4 bases and 1 base, with 11 bases remaining between them.

This clonotype was detected only a few times. This beta chain came through as a stray read in a library set up for alpha chains, and its size says little. The rearrangement links TRBV6-2 or TRBV6-3 to TRBJ2-7; D ambiguous. V was clipped by 4 bases and J by 1 base, with 8 bases between them. The CDR3 is made up of 13 amino acids. The germline V gene has CDR1 MNHEY and CDR2 SVGEGT. This CDR3 is CASSFKVSYEQYF. For the CDR3, the DNA is TGTGCCAGCAGTTTTAAGGTTTCCTACGAGCAGTACTTC.

This clonotype was detected ten times or more. Because the library targeted alpha chains, this beta chain is an off-target read whose size means little. The CDR3: CAWSGGGGADTQYF. The CDR3 DNA reads as TGTGCCTGGAGCGGGGGCGGAGGGGCAGATACGCAGTATTTT. The rearrangement joins TRBV30 to TRBJ2-3, with D perhaps being TRBD1 or TRBD2 (6 bases each). CDR1 and CDR2 from the germline V gene are GTSNPN and SVGIG (reference sequence). V was pared by 3 bases and J by 4 bases, with 14 bases between. The CDR3 loop spans 14 amino acids.

This clonotype appeared many times. This beta chain slipped into a library made for alpha chains as a stray read, so its size is not meaningful. The rearrangement joins TRBV4-2 to TRBJ2-1; maybe TRBD1 (5 bases). Germline lookup yields CDR1 LGHNA and CDR2 YNFKEQ. CDR3 length: 15 amino acids. The V end was cut by 0 bases, the J end by 5 bases, with 11 bases between. The CDR3 here is CASSQDWGSHNEQFF. CDR3 nucleotides: TGTGCCAGCAGCCAAGATTGGGGCAGCCACAATGAGCAGTTCTTC.

In its sample, this clonotype was seen a few times. Within a library made for alpha chains, this beta chain is off target, and its count is uninformative. The chain combines TRBV4-2 with TRBJ1-3, with 12 bases aligning to TRBD1. CDR1 and CDR2 from the germline V gene are LGHNA and YNFKEQ. The CDR3 is 18 residues long. Trimming removed 4 bases from V and 2 bases from J; junction bases left unmatched: 9. The DNA of the CDR3 is TGTGCCAGCAGCCTAAATTGGGGACAGGGGGCTCCTGGAAACACCATATATTTT. Protein sequence: CASSLNWGQGAPGNTIYF.

By sample share, this clonotype is medium-sized (0.01 to 0.1%). This beta chain appears as a stray read in a library generated for alpha chains; its size is not informative. The CDR3 here is CATSPPGGGTEAFF. Written as DNA, the CDR3 is TGTGCCACCAGCCCCCCCGGGGGGGGCACTGAAGCTTTCTTT. The V and J genes are TRBV15 and TRBJ1-1; the D gene is possibly TRBD1 (5 bases). Trimming took off 5 bases at V and 4 bases at J, with 14 bases between the two ends. This CDR3 contains 14 residues. CDR1 is LNHNV and CDR2 is YYDKDF in the germline V gene (reference sequence).

This clonotype was seen many times. This beta chain is an unintended read in a library built for alpha chains; its size means little. V is TRBV6-4 and J is TRBJ2-3; weak D call: TRBD2 (7 bases). V lost 6 bases, J lost 1 base, and 17 bases lay in between. Germline V lookup: CDR1 MRHNA, CDR2 SNTAGT. The CDR3 is 16 residues long. The chain's CDR3 is CASSWGLAEGTDTQYF. The DNA for the CDR3 is TGTGCCAGCAGCTGGGGGCTAGCGGAGGGCACAGATACGCAGTATTTT.

This clonotype was recorded many times. This beta chain is an unintended read in a library built for alpha chains; its size means little. This chain connects TRBV4-2 to TRBJ2-3, with D possibly being TRBD2 (6 bases). CDR1 LGHNA and CDR2 YNFKEQ come from the germline V gene. V gave up 4 bases and J gave up 3 bases, with 17 bases separating them. This CDR3 region has 16 residues. CDR3 DNA sequence: TGTGCCAGCAGCCCAAGGAGTCTGGCGGGAACAGATACGCAGTATTTT. Its protein is CASSPRSLAGTDTQYF.

This clonotype came up a few times. This beta chain is an off-target read within a library intended for alpha chains, so its frequency means little. The V call is TRBV7-2, the J call TRBJ2-2, with D perhaps TRBD2 (6 bases). V lost 1 base, J lost 5 bases, and 8 bases lay in between. Germline V lookup: CDR1 SGHTA, CDR2 FQGNSA. This CDR3 spans 14 amino acids. The CDR3 coding sequence is TGTGCCAGCAGCTTAGGCAGCGGGACCGGGGAGCTGTTTTTT. It yields the protein CASSLGSGTGELFF. Together with reference TRBV7-2 and TRBJ2-2, the CDR3 gives the full variable domain: GAGVSQSPSNKVTEKGKDVELRCDPISGHTALYWYRQSLGQGLEFLIYFQGNSAPDKSGLPSDRFSAERTGGSVSTLTIQRTQQEDSAVYLCASSLGSGTGELFFGEGSRLTVL.

Many counts were recorded for this clonotype. Since it is a stray read in a library aimed at alpha chains, this beta chain has a size that is not meaningful. V usage is TRBV7-2 and J usage is TRBJ2-5, with D unresolved. Looked up from germline, CDR1 is SGHTA and CDR2 is FQGNSA. V lost 5 bases and J lost 4, with 8 bases in between. This CDR3 comprises 12 residues. CDR3 sequence (DNA): TGTGCCAGCAGCCCCCAATTAGAGACCCAGTACTTC. Its protein is CASSPQLETQYF.